This is a list of T cell receptor beta chains from one sample in a study of T cells in Graves' hyperthyroidism and ophthalmopathy. MiXCR was run by TCRdb on the multiplex PCR reads, yielding one entry per CDR3 protein. Of about 840,000 distinct CDR3 sequences in the sample, 38% were seen once. The sequencing sample was made of blood. The receptor set was obtained from a man younger than 30 with Graves' hyperthyroidism. CDR3s include the opening cysteine and the closing phenylalanine or tryptophan. Fields, in order: clone size, V gene, J gene, D gene, CDR3 length, CDR3 DNA, CDR3 protein. The D gene is left open where the match is weak. Clone size is stated in some rows and not others, as once, few, many or a class when expanded.

abundance: NA; v_gene: TRBV10-3; j_gene: TRBJ2-5; d_gene: NA; len: 15; CDR3nt: TGTGCCAGCAGCGAAGGGGCTGAGGCCCAAGAGACCCAGTACTTC; CDR3aa: CASSEGAEAQETQYF
abundance: many; v_gene: TRBV5-1; j_gene: TRBJ2-7; d_gene: NA; len: 15; CDR3nt: TGCGCCAGCAGCCCCAGGGGATTGTATCCCTACGAGCAGTACTTC; CDR3aa: CASSPRGLYPYEQYF
abundance: NA; v_gene: TRBV29-1; j_gene: TRBJ2-2; d_gene: NA; len: 15; CDR3nt: TGCAGCGTTGAAGATTATGGACTTAACACCGGGGAGCTGTTTTTT; CDR3aa: CSVEDYGLNTGELFF
abundance: many; v_gene: TRBV20-1; j_gene: TRBJ1-1; d_gene: NA; len: 12; CDR3nt: TGCAGTGCGTCCCCAGGGTACACTGAAGCTTTCTTT; CDR3aa: CSASPGYTEAFF
abundance: NA; v_gene: TRBV12-3/TRBV12-4; j_gene: TRBJ2-2; d_gene: TRBD2; len: 17; CDR3nt: TGTGCCAGCAGTCTACGATTGGGACTAGATCTCACCGGGGAGCTGTTTTTT; CDR3aa: CASSLRLGLDLTGELFF
abundance: many; v_gene: TRBV9; j_gene: TRBJ1-1; d_gene: NA; len: 15; CDR3nt: TGTGCCAGCAGCGGTGGGGGGCAGTGGGGCACTGAAGCTTTCTTT; CDR3aa: CASSGGGQWGTEAFF
abundance: once; v_gene: TRBV2; j_gene: TRBJ2-6; d_gene: NA; len: 15; CDR3nt: TGTGCCAGCAGTTCCTGGGGGCGCGGGGCCAACGTCCTGACTTTC; CDR3aa: CASSSWGRGANVLTF
abundance: once; v_gene: TRBV7-2; j_gene: TRBJ1-1; d_gene: NA; len: 11; CDR3nt: TGTGCCAGCAGGAGGGACGATGAAGCTTTCTTT; CDR3aa: CASRRDDEAFF
abundance: NA; v_gene: TRBV11-2; j_gene: TRBJ1-2; d_gene: TRBD1; len: 15; CDR3nt: TGTGCCAGCTCCCTGCAGGGGGTTCCCAGCAATGGCTACACCTTC; CDR3aa: CASSLQGVPSNGYTF
abundance: few; v_gene: TRBV5-1; j_gene: TRBJ1-2; d_gene: NA; len: 12; CDR3nt: TGCGCCAGCAGCTTGTCAACAGGGGGCTACACCTTC; CDR3aa: CASSLSTGGYTF
abundance: NA; v_gene: TRBV15; j_gene: TRBJ2-1; d_gene: NA; len: 18; CDR3nt: TGTGCCACCAGCAGAGATCAAGGGTTAGTTGACTCCTACAATGAGCAGTTCTTC; CDR3aa: CATSRDQGLVDSYNEQFF
abundance: many; v_gene: TRBV7-9; j_gene: TRBJ2-7; d_gene: TRBD2; len: 16; CDR3nt: TGTGCCAGCAGCTTAAGGGAGCGGGAGGGCCCTGGTGAGCAGTACTTC; CDR3aa: CASSLREREGPGEQYF
abundance: many; v_gene: TRBV20-1; j_gene: TRBJ2-5; d_gene: NA; len: 12; CDR3nt: TGCAGTGCAGGGCCAGCGGAAGAGACCCAGTACTTC; CDR3aa: CSAGPAEETQYF
abundance: NA; v_gene: TRBV7-8; j_gene: TRBJ1-3; d_gene: NA; len: 14; CDR3nt: TGTGCCAGCAGCTCTCCGAAGAGCGGAAACCCCATATATTTT; CDR3aa: CASSSPKSGNPIYF
abundance: many; v_gene: TRBV29-1; j_gene: TRBJ2-7; d_gene: NA; len: 13; CDR3nt: TGCAGCGTTTTACCAGAGCGAGCCTACGAGCAGTACTTC; CDR3aa: CSVLPERAYEQYF
abundance: NA; v_gene: TRBV29-1; j_gene: TRBJ2-7; d_gene: TRBD1; len: 14; CDR3nt: TGCAGCGTCGCGACGGGACAGGGTATCTACGAGCAGTACTTC; CDR3aa: CSVATGQGIYEQYF
abundance: many; v_gene: TRBV20-1; j_gene: TRBJ2-5; d_gene: TRBD2; len: 14; CDR3nt: TGCAGTGCTAAATCGACTAGCGGGAGAGAGACCCAGTACTTC; CDR3aa: CSAKSTSGRETQYF
abundance: NA; v_gene: TRBV20-1; j_gene: TRBJ2-5; d_gene: TRBD1; len: 12; CDR3nt: TGCAGTGCTAGGGACAGGGGGCAGACCCTGTACTTC; CDR3aa: CSARDRGQTLYF
abundance: few; v_gene: TRBV4-1; j_gene: TRBJ2-7; d_gene: NA; len: 14; CDR3nt: TGCGCCAGCAGCCAGAGGGACGGAGCCTACGAGCAGTACTTC; CDR3aa: CASSQRDGAYEQYF
abundance: few; v_gene: TRBV6-5; j_gene: TRBJ1-1; d_gene: NA; len: 14; CDR3nt: TGTGCCAGCAGCCGGGTAGTGGAGAACACTGAAGCTTTCTTT; CDR3aa: CASSRVVENTEAFF
abundance: once; v_gene: TRBV5-5; j_gene: TRBJ2-7; d_gene: NA; len: 14; CDR3nt: TGTGCCAGCAGCCGCGGGTGTGAGGTCTACGAGCAGTACTTC; CDR3aa: CASSRGCEVYEQYF
abundance: NA; v_gene: TRBV6-5; j_gene: TRBJ1-4; d_gene: NA; len: 15; CDR3nt: TGTGCCAGCAGTCCCTCTCAGGGCGAAGATGAAAAACTGTTTTTT; CDR3aa: CASSPSQGEDEKLFF
abundance: many; v_gene: TRBV19; j_gene: TRBJ1-2; d_gene: NA; len: 13; CDR3nt: TGTGCCAGTAGTATCGAACAGTTCTATGGCTACACCTTC; CDR3aa: CASSIEQFYGYTF
abundance: many; v_gene: TRBV9; j_gene: TRBJ1-2; d_gene: TRBD1; len: 15; CDR3nt: TGTGCCAGCAGCGTAGCTGCAGGGGGGGACTATGGCTACACCTTC; CDR3aa: CASSVAAGGDYGYTF
abundance: many; v_gene: TRBV15; j_gene: TRBJ2-5; d_gene: NA; len: 14; CDR3nt: TGTGCCACCAGCCCGAATGGCCCTCAAGAGACCCAGTACTTC; CDR3aa: CATSPNGPQETQYF
abundance: many; v_gene: TRBV7-6; j_gene: TRBJ1-4; d_gene: NA; len: 13; CDR3nt: TGTGCCAGCAGCTTTGGACAGACTGAAAAACTGTTTTTT; CDR3aa: CASSFGQTEKLFF
abundance: NA; v_gene: TRBV20-1; j_gene: TRBJ2-2; d_gene: NA; len: 12; CDR3nt: TGCAGTGCCTATGTTAGGACCGGGGAGCTGTTTTTT; CDR3aa: CSAYVRTGELFF